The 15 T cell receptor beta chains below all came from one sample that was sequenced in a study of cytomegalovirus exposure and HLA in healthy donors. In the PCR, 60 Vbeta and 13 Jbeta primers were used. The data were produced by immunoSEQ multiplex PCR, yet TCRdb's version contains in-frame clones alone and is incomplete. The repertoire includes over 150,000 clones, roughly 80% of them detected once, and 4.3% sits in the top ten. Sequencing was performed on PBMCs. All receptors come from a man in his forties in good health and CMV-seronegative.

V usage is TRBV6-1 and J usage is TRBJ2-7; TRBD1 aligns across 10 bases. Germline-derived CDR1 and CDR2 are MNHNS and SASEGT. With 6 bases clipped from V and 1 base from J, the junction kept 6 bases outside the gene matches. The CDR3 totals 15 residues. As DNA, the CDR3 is TGTGCCAGCAGCCTGACAGGGGGCGCTTCCTACGAGCAGTACTTC. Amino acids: CASSLTGGASYEQYF.

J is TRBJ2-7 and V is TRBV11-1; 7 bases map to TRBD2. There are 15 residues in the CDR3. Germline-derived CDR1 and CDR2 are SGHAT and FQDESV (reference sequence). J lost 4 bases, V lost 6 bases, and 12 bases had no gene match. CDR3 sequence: CASSYRGGGAYEQYF. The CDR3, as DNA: TGTGCCAGCAGTTACCGCGGCGGGGGAGCTTACGAGCAGTACTTC.

The DNA for the CDR3 is TGTGCCAGCAGCGCCCGGGGCACTGAAGCTTTCTTT. Translated, it gives CASSARGTEAFF. The genes are TRBV5-4 and TRBJ1-1; D unclear. This CDR3 spans 12 amino acids. Germline CDR1 is SGHNT and CDR2 is YYREEE (reference sequence). Trimming removed 4 bases at V and 4 bases at J, with 8 bases between.

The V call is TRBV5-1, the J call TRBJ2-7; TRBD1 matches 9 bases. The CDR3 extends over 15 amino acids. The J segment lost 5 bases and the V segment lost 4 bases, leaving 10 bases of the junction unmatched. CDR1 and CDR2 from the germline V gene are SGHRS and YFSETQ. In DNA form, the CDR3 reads TGCGCCAGCAGCACCCTACCGGGACAGGGCGACGAGCAGTACTTC. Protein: CASSTLPGQGDEQYF.

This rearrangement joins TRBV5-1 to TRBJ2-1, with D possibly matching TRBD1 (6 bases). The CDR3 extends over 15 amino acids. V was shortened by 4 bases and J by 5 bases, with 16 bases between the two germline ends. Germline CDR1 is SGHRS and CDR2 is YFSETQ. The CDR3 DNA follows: TGCGCCAGCAGCACGAAGACAGGATACCACAATGAGCAGTTCTTC. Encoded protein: CASSTKTGYHNEQFF.

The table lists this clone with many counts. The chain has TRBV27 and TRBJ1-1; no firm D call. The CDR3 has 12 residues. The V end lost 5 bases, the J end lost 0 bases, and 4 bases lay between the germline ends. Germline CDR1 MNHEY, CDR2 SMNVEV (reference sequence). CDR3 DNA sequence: TGTGCCAGCAGTGCGATGAACACTGAAGCTTTCTTT. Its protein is CASSAMNTEAFF.

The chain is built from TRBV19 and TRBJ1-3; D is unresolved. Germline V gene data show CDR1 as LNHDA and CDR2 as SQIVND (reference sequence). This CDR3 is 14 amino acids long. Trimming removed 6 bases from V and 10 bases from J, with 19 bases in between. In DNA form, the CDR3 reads TGTGCCAGTAGCGACCCTACTACGCGGTGGACCATATATTTT. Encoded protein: CASSDPTTRWTIYF.

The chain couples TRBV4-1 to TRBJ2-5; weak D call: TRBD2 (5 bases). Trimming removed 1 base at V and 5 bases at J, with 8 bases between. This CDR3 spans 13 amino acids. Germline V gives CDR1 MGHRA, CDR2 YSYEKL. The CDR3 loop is CASSQGLIETQYF. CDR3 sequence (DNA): TGCGCCAGCAGCCAAGGACTAATTGAGACCCAGTACTTC.

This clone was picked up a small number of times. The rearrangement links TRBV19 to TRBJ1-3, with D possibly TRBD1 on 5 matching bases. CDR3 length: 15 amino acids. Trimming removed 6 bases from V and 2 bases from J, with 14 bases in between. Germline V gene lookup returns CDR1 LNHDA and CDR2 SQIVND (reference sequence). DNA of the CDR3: TGTGCCAGTAGGGTCGCGGGGGAAACTGGAAACACCATATATTTT. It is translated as CASRVAGETGNTIYF.

This CDR3 reads CASSTHTGELFF. The DNA of the CDR3 is TGTGCCAGCAGCACTCACACCGGGGAGCTGTTTTTT. The chain combines TRBV16 with TRBJ2-2, with unresolved D. This CDR3 is 12 amino acids long. The V and J ends lost 5 bases and 3 bases respectively, with 4 bases between them. Per germline, CDR1 KGHSY and CDR2 FQNENV.

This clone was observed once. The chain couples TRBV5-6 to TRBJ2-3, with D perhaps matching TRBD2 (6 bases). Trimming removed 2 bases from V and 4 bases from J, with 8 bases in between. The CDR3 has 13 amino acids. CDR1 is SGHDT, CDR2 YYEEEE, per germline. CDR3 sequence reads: CASSFSGADTQYF. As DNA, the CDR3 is TGTGCCAGCAGCTTTTCGGGGGCAGATACGCAGTATTTT.

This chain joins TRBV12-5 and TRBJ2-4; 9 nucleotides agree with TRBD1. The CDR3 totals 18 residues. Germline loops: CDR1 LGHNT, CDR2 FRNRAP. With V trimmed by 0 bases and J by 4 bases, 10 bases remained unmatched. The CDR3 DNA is TGTGCTAGTGGTTTGGTACAAAACCACAGGGGGCGTAAAAACATTCAGTACTTC. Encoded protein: CASGLVQNHRGRKNIQYF.

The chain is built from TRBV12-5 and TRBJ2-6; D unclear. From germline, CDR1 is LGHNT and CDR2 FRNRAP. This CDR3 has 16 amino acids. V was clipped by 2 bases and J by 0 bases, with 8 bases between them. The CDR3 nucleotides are TGTGCTAGTGGTTTGCTCCAGTTCTCTGGGGCCAACGTCCTGACTTTC. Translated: CASGLLQFSGANVLTF. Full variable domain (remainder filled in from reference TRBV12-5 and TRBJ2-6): DARVTQTPRHKVTEMGQEVTMRCQPILGHNTVFWYRQTMMQGLELLAYFRNRAPLDDSGMPKDRFSAEMPDATLATLKIQPSEPRDSAVYFCASGLLQFSGANVLTFGAGSRLTVL.

The CDR3, as DNA: TGTGCCAGCTCACCGAGACTCCGCGAGCAGTACTTC. This translates into CASSPRLREQYF. This sequence joins TRBV18 and TRBJ2-7; the D is unclear. Germline CDR1 and CDR2: KGHSH and LQKENI. The CDR3 has 12 residues. Trimming shortened V by 3 bases and J by 6 bases, and 9 bases separated the two germline ends.

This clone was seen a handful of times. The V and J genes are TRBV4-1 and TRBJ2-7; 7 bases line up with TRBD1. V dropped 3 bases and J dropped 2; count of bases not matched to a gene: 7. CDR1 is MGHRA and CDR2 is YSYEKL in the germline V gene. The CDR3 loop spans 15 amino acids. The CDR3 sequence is CASSHDRVSTYEQYF. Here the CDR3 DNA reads TGCGCCAGCAGCCACGACAGGGTGTCCACCTACGAGCAGTACTTC.